Detailed here is one T cell receptor beta chain. Authors' processing steps: Amplification of reference gene primers was used by the study to estimate nucleated cell counts. Assay: immunoSEQ multiplex PCR; the TCRdb copy retains only in-frame clones and omits some. V and J calls and clone size follow that table, whereas D and trimming were derived from the DNA. The data show approximately 260,000 clones, approximately 88% seen once. Trimming stripped 0 bases from V and 5 bases from J, with 10 bases between. Germline V CDR1 and CDR2: KGHSH, LQKENI. The length of the CDR3 is 15 residues. This sample stems from a study of blood T cell repertoires in COVID-19.

The chain combines TRBV18 with TRBJ1-4; TRBD1 is a possible D gene (5 bases). Source material: peripheral blood. The TCR originated in a man aged 50 to 60 with acute or convalescent COVID-19. DNA for the CDR3: TGTGCCAGCTCACCACCGCTCCGGGGGAATGAAAAACTGTTTTTT. The encoded protein is CASSPPLRGNEKLFF.